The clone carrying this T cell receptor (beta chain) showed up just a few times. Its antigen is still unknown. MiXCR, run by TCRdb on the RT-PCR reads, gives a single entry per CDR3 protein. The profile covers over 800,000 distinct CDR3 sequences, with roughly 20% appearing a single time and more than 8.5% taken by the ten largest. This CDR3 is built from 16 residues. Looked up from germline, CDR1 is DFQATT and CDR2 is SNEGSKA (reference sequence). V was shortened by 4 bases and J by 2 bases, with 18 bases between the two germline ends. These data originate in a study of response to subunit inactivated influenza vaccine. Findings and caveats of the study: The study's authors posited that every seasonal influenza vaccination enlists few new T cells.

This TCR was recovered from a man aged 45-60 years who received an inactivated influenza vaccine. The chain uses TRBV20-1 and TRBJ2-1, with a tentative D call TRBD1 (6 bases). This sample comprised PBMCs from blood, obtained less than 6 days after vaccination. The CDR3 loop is CSAIRGQGNTYNEQFF. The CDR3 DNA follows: TGCAGTGCTATACGAGGGCAGGGGAACACCTACAATGAGCAGTTCTTC.